This T cell receptor (beta chain) was profiled in a study of T cell responses to AZD1222 COVID-19 vaccine. The wider study: Second doses were pooled across both intervals (about 4 or about 12 weeks).

Findings and limits, study-wide: Reports indicate that nearly half of spike-specific TCRs are directed at unmutated variant regions. Across the whole spike, CD4 TCRs peaked at regions 160-218 and 743-854.

Measured with immunoSEQ multiplex PCR; TCRdb has only the in-frame clones, and not every one. The data contain around 89,000 clones, approximately 90% of them singletons. This clone was observed a single time. Its specificity is not known. Trimming left V 4 bases short and J 5 bases short, with 14 bases between. Germline values: CDR1 KGHSH, CDR2 LQKENI. This CDR3 is built from 14 residues. The source of this sequence is an adult in good health. The material sequenced was peripheral blood, taken on day 0 of AZD1222 vaccination. The rearrangement joins TRBV18 to TRBJ1-1; possibly TRBD1 for D (6 bases). This CDR3 is CASSLQGGGTEAFF. CDR3 nucleotides: TGTGCCAGCTCACTACAGGGTGGCGGGACTGAAGCTTTCTTT.